The clone carrying this T cell receptor beta chain has a count of ten or more. No antigen is known for it. The sample originates from a study of T cells in Graves' hyperthyroidism and ophthalmopathy. Germline V gives CDR1 LGHNT, CDR2 FRNRAP. The CDR3 contains 15 residues. The V gene end was trimmed by 4 bases and the J gene end by 7 bases; junction bases not matched to a gene: 7. Whole-study results and caveats: Blood also contained most expanded thyroid clonotypes above 0.001.

Clinicians diagnosed patients from clinical symptoms, serum thyroxine and TRAb, thyroid ultrasound and orbital computed tomography. Researchers amplified the TCR beta CDR3 regions from RNA transcripts. Using the HTBI primer set, a first-round RT-PCR was run on the TCR CDR3. MiXCR was run by TCRdb on the multiplex PCR reads, yielding one entry per CDR3 protein. In the table there are hundreds of thousands of distinct CDR3 sequences, around 14% of which are singletons. This chain uses TRBV12-5 with TRBJ2-1, with TRBD2 matching over 10 bases. The sample comprised blood. The sequence was obtained from a woman under 30 with Graves' hyperthyroidism. The chain's CDR3 is CASGSKREGRNEQFF. CDR3 in DNA: TGTGCTAGTGGTTCAAAGCGGGAGGGCCGTAATGAGCAGTTCTTC.